A single sample is the source of the 17 T cell receptor beta chains below, sequenced in a study of blood T cells in healthy people across ages. A second about 7 to 11 cycle PCR used barcoded and J-beta primers. MiXCR, run by TCRdb on the 5' RACE reads, gives a single entry per CDR3 protein. The sample includes a few hundred thousand distinct CDR3 sequences, 27% of them seen just once. The sample taken for sequencing was blood. The receptors stem from a woman in her 70s in good health.

The chain uses TRBV20-1 and TRBJ1-4; a possible D gene is TRBD1 (6 bases). The CDR3 is 15 residues long. V lost 2 bases, J lost 7 bases, and 17 bases lay in between. CDR1 is DFQATT and CDR2 is SNEGSKA in the germline V gene (reference sequence). For the CDR3, the DNA is TGCAGTGCTAGATCTGCGCAGGGGAAAGGTGAAAAACTGTTTTTT. Translating gives CSARSAQGKGEKLFF.

The rearrangement links TRBV29-1 to TRBJ1-2; 7 nucleotides match TRBD1. The CDR3 runs 13 residues. Germline assignment: CDR1 SQVTM and CDR2 ANQGSEA. Germline trimming cut 5 bases from V and 4 bases from J; bases unmatched to any gene: 7. CDR3 region: CSVSTGISYGYTF. The CDR3 nucleotides are TGCAGCGTTTCGACAGGGATCAGCTATGGCTACACCTTC.

J is TRBJ2-5 and V is TRBV29-1; perhaps TRBD1 as D (5 bases). The DNA end favors TRBJ2-7, so the J call may be wrong. The germline V gene has CDR1 SQVTM and CDR2 ANQGSEA. The CDR3 spans 12 residues. The CDR3 is CSVVPGLDEQYF. Here the CDR3 DNA reads TGCAGCGTTGTCCCAGGGCTCGACGAGCAGTACTTC.

Many counts were recorded for this clonotype. The J gene is TRBJ1-2, the V gene TRBV20-1; no definite D call. This CDR3 spans 12 amino acids. The ends were cut back, 6 bases at V and 8 bases at J, with 16 bases in the middle. Germline V gene lookup returns CDR1 DFQATT and CDR2 SNEGSKA (reference sequence). As DNA, the CDR3 is TGCAGTGCGCCCCATGGGCGGATAGGCTACACCTTC. Translating it yields CSAPHGRIGYTF.

This clonotype was seen a few times. V is TRBV27 and J is TRBJ2-7; possibly TRBD2 for D (5 bases). Trimming removed 3 bases at V and 5 bases at J, with 11 bases between. The germline V gene has CDR1 MNHEY and CDR2 SMNVEV (reference sequence). The CDR3 totals 13 residues. The CDR3 here is CASSFRWGDEQYF. For the CDR3, the DNA is TGTGCCAGCAGTTTTCGATGGGGAGACGAGCAGTACTTC.

J is TRBJ1-4 and V is TRBV7-2, with D uncertain. V was cut by 1 base and J by 5 bases, with 14 bases left in between. The length of the CDR3 is 16 residues. Germline-derived CDR1 and CDR2 are SGHTA and FQGNSA. CDR3 in DNA: TGTGCCAGCAGCTTAGGTGGGCTTCAAACCAATGAAAAACTGTTTTTT. Translating gives CASSLGGLQTNEKLFF. Full variable domain (outside the CDR3, taken from reference TRBV7-2 and TRBJ1-4): GAGVSQSPSNKVTEKGKDVELRCDPISGHTALYWYRQSLGQGLEFLIYFQGNSAPDKSGLPSDRFSAERTGGSVSTLTIQRTQQEDSAVYLCASSLGGLQTNEKLFFGSGTQLSVL.

This clonotype has just a few counts. The genes are TRBV6-6 and TRBJ2-3, with 10 bases aligning to TRBD2. Looked up from germline, CDR1 is MNHNY and CDR2 is SVGAGI (reference sequence). V shed 6 bases and J 2 bases; nucleotides not matched to a gene: 5. The CDR3 runs 15 residues. The CDR3 region has the DNA TGTGCCAGCAGAACTCTAGCGGGGGCCACAGATACGCAGTATTTT. It yields the protein CASRTLAGATDTQYF.

The CDR3 spells CASSLLTSTDTQYF. The CDR3 DNA is TGCGCCAGCAGCTTGCTCACTAGCACAGATACGCAGTATTTT. This chain joins TRBV5-1 and TRBJ2-3; D not resolved. V shed 1 base and J shed 0 bases, with 6 bases lying between them. The CDR3 has 14 residues. Germline CDR1 is SGHRS and CDR2 is YFSETQ.

The V call is TRBV5-5, the J call TRBJ2-7; 8 bases line up with TRBD1. CDR1 is SGHKS and CDR2 is YYEKEE in the germline V gene (reference sequence). Trimming removed 3 bases from V and 5 bases from J; junction bases left unmatched: 7. CDR3 size: 14 residues. The CDR3 DNA sequence: TGTGCCAGCAGCTCTGCGGACAGGGTCCACGAGCAGTACTTC. It encodes CASSSADRVHEQYF.

V and J are TRBV6-6 and TRBJ2-4, with D perhaps matching TRBD2 (7 bases). Germline V gene sequence: CDR1 MNHNY, CDR2 SVGAGI (reference sequence). The CDR3 runs 15 residues. The V gene lost 6 bases and the J gene lost 7 bases, with 19 bases spanning the gap. The CDR3 sequence is CASSLAKGGGNIQYF. CDR3 DNA sequence: TGTGCCAGCAGCCTAGCGAAAGGGGGAGGGAACATTCAGTACTTC.

The rearrangement links TRBV3-1 to TRBJ2-1; TRBD2 matches 8 bases. In germline, CDR1 is LGHDT, CDR2 YNNKEL (reference sequence). This CDR3 is 16 amino acids long. V was pared by 1 base and J by 3 bases, with 5 bases of the junction left unmatched. CDR3 loop: CASSQVGRGDYNEQFF. The CDR3 bases are TGTGCCAGCAGCCAAGTCGGGCGGGGGGACTACAATGAGCAGTTCTTC.

This chain uses TRBV29-1 with TRBJ2-4; possibly TRBD1 for D (6 bases). This CDR3 has 15 residues. The germline V gene has CDR1 SQVTM and CDR2 ANQGSEA. Trimming shortened V by 0 bases and J by 0 bases, and 9 bases separated the two germline ends. This CDR3 is CSVEEADRAKNIQYF. The CDR3 DNA reads as TGCAGCGTTGAAGAGGCGGACAGAGCCAAAAACATTCAGTACTTC.

This clonotype appeared a few times. The V and J genes are TRBV29-1 and TRBJ2-7; D might be TRBD1 or TRBD2, each matching 5 bases. The ends were cut back, 6 bases at V and 3 bases at J, with 15 bases in the middle. Germline V gene data show CDR1 as SQVTM and CDR2 as ANQGSEA. The CDR3 is 13 residues long. This chain's CDR3 is CSVVRDGNYEQYF. Written as DNA, the CDR3 is TGCAGCGTAGTAAGGGACGGTAACTACGAGCAGTACTTC.

CDR3 protein: CASSYSADSYYGYTF. CDR3 bases: TGTGCCAGCAGTTACTCAGCAGATTCTTACTATGGCTACACCTTC. The chain uses TRBV6-5 and TRBJ1-2; D remains ambiguous. Germline-derived CDR1 and CDR2 are MNHEY and SVGAGI. V lost 0 bases, J lost 3 bases, and 11 bases lay in between. The CDR3 extends over 15 amino acids.

This clonotype has a handful of counts. This chain joins TRBV12-3 or TRBV12-4 and TRBJ2-2; D assignment may be TRBD1 or TRBD2 (5 bases each). This CDR3 region has 16 residues. Trimming left V 7 bases short and J 1 base short, with 16 bases between. The CDR3 DNA reads TGTGCCAGCACTCCTAAGGGACGGAGGAACACCGGGGAGCTGTTTTTT. This translates into CASTPKGRRNTGELFF.

The CDR3, as DNA: TGCGCCAGCAGCCAAGATATAGGCGGGTCGAGGAGCAATCAGCCCCAGCATTTT. It codes for CASSQDIGGSRSNQPQHF. The V gene is TRBV4-3, the J gene TRBJ1-5; D unresolved. The CDR3 runs to 18 residues. CDR1 LGHNA and CDR2 YSLEER come from the germline V gene. The V end lost 0 bases, the J end lost 1 base, and 16 bases lay between the germline ends.

The chain carries TRBV6-6 and TRBJ2-5; maybe TRBD2 (6 bases). The CDR3 loop spans 15 amino acids. Germline V gene lookup returns CDR1 MNHNY and CDR2 SVGAGI (reference sequence). Trimming took 2 bases from V and 4 from J, leaving 14 bases between them. The CDR3 reads CASSYRQGGRETQYF. CDR3 coding DNA: TGTGCCAGCAGTTACCGGCAGGGAGGTCGAGAGACCCAGTACTTC.